These 27 T cell receptor beta chains share one sample of origin, sequenced in a study of cytomegalovirus exposure and HLA in healthy donors. PCR used 60 Vbeta primers and 13 Jbeta primers. Sequenced by immunoSEQ multiplex PCR; TCRdb stores in-frame clones only, minus some. The table lists 150,000 to 200,000 clones, 76% of them singletons. Sequenced: PBMCs. The receptor set was obtained from a male donor in good health and CMV-seronegative.

This chain links TRBV18 with TRBJ1-1; D perhaps matches TRBD1 (6 bases). There are 13 residues in the CDR3. Germline-derived CDR1 and CDR2 are KGHSH and LQKENI. The V and J ends lost 0 bases and 6 bases respectively, with 8 bases between them. CDR3 in amino acids: CASSPPGAAEAFF. CDR3 DNA sequence: TGTGCCAGCTCACCACCGGGGGCGGCTGAAGCTTTCTTT.

The V call is TRBV15, the J call TRBJ2-7, with D tentatively TRBD2 (7 bases). Germline assignment: CDR1 LNHNV and CDR2 YYDKDF (reference sequence). Trimming stripped 5 bases from V and 4 bases from J, with 21 bases between. CDR3 length: 16 amino acids. For the CDR3, the DNA is TGTGCCACCAGCCAGAGGGGTCCGAGGGGGGGTTACGAGCAGTACTTC. Protein sequence: CATSQRGPRGGYEQYF.

This clone was detected a few times. V and J are TRBV25-1 and TRBJ1-5; tentative D call: TRBD1 (6 bases). The CDR3 is 14 amino acids. Germline CDR1 MGHDK, CDR2 SYGVNS. V lost 3 bases to trimming and J lost 2 bases, with 8 bases between them. The CDR3 coding sequence is TGTGCCAGCAGTGAGAGACAGGGCAATCAGCCCCAGCATTTT. Protein: CASSERQGNQPQHF.

The chain is built from TRBV27 and TRBJ2-1; tentative D call: TRBD2 (5 bases). This CDR3 has 12 residues. V was shortened by 5 bases and J by 7 bases, with 9 bases between the two germline ends. The V gene's germline CDR1 is MNHEY and CDR2 SMNVEV (reference sequence). In nucleotides, the CDR3 is TGTGCCAGCAGTGGACTGCGGAATGAGCAGTTCTTC. This translates into CASSGLRNEQFF.

This chain links TRBV2 with TRBJ1-6, with D possibly being TRBD1 (5 bases). From germline, CDR1 is SNHLY and CDR2 FYNNEI. V lost 6 bases, J lost 7 bases, and 10 bases lay in between. This CDR3 spans 13 amino acids. The CDR3 loop reads CASRTEPNSPLHF. DNA of the CDR3: TGTGCCAGCAGGACAGAACCCAATTCACCCCTCCACTTT.

This clone was recorded a few times. The chain carries TRBV10-3 and TRBJ2-2, with TRBD2 matching over 8 bases. V lost 7 bases, J lost 2 bases, and 9 bases stayed unmatched. CDR1 is ENHRY, CDR2 SYGVKD, per germline. CDR3 length: 16 residues. DNA of the CDR3: TGTGCCATCACCCAGGGACTAGAACCAAACACCGGGGAGCTGTTTTTT. This codes for CAITQGLEPNTGELFF.

The J gene is TRBJ2-1, the V gene TRBV19, with 7 positions matching TRBD1. The CDR3 covers 13 residues. Germline values: CDR1 LNHDA, CDR2 SQIVND (reference sequence). The ends lost 5 bases at V and 7 bases at J; junction bases unmatched: 5. The DNA for the CDR3 is TGTGCCAGTAGTGAGGGACAGTGGAATGAGCAGTTCTTC. Residues: CASSEGQWNEQFF.

This clone was picked up a small number of times. V is TRBV19 and J is TRBJ1-3, with TRBD1 as a possible D gene (5 bases). Germline loops: CDR1 LNHDA, CDR2 SQIVND (reference sequence). V lost 3 bases to trimming and J lost 3 bases, with 15 bases between them. The CDR3 is made up of 16 amino acids. CDR3 bases: TGTGCCAGTAGTATGGAAGGGGAGGTTATTGGAAACACCATATATTTT. This sequence encodes CASSMEGEVIGNTIYF.

In its sample, this clone was seen once. The rearrangement joins TRBV4-3 to TRBJ2-2, with 7 bases that match TRBD2. The germline gives CDR1 LGHNA, CDR2 YSLEER. The CDR3 runs 18 residues. The V and J ends lost 0 bases and 2 bases, in that order; junction bases with no gene match: 9. The CDR3 nucleotides read TGCGCCAGCAGCCAAGATTTGGCGGGAGTAGCTAACACCGGGGAGCTGTTTTTT. Protein product: CASSQDLAGVANTGELFF.

This chain links TRBV11-2 with TRBJ2-2; TRBD1 aligns across 10 bases. The CDR3 spans 16 residues. Germline-derived CDR1 and CDR2 are SGHAT and FQNNGV. J lost 4 bases, V lost 6 bases, and 8 bases had no gene match. Written as DNA, the CDR3 is TGTGCCAGCAGTTCCGGGACAGGGGTTGCCACCGGGGAGCTGTTTTTT. Protein: CASSSGTGVATGELFF.

The chain employs TRBV30 and TRBJ1-1; D ambiguous. Germline loops: CDR1 GTSNPN, CDR2 SVGIG (reference sequence). The CDR3 has 12 amino acids. Trimming took 4 bases from V and 6 from J, leaving 12 bases between them. CDR3 sequence reads: CAWTRGTPEAFF. The DNA of the CDR3 is TGTGCCTGGACACGGGGTACACCTGAAGCTTTCTTT.

The V call is TRBV9, the J call TRBJ2-1; TRBD1 agrees at 7 bases. Looked up from germline, CDR1 is SGDLS and CDR2 is YYNGEE. This CDR3 is 16 amino acids long. Trimming cost V 3 bases and J 0 bases; bases outside gene matches: 6. In DNA form, the CDR3 reads TGTGCCAGCAGCGGGACAGGCAAGAGCTCCTACAATGAGCAGTTCTTC. Protein sequence: CASSGTGKSSYNEQFF.

For the CDR3, the DNA is TGTGCCAGCAGCTTAGTATGGGACAGGACAAATGAGCAGTTCTTC. Its protein is CASSLVWDRTNEQFF. The chain joins TRBV11-3 to TRBJ2-1, with 8 bases fitting TRBD1. Trimming removed 1 base from V and 7 bases from J; junction bases left unmatched: 6. The CDR3 covers 15 residues. Germline values: CDR1 SGHNT, CDR2 YENEEA.

The gene calls are TRBV7-6 and TRBJ2-2, with a weak D call TRBD2 (5 bases). This CDR3 spans 14 amino acids. Trimming removed 3 bases at V and 2 bases at J, with 7 bases between. Germline V gives CDR1 SGHVS, CDR2 FNYEAQ. The CDR3 DNA reads as TGTGCCAGCAGCTTGTCGGGAAACACCGGGGAGCTGTTTTTT. It codes for CASSLSGNTGELFF. Complete variable domain (other parts from reference TRBV7-6 and TRBJ2-2): GAGVSQSPRYKVTKRGQDVALRCDPISGHVSLYWYRQALGQGPEFLTYFNYEAQQDKSGLPNDRFSAERPEGSISTLTIQRTEQRDSAMYRCASSLSGNTGELFFGEGSRLTVL.

The chain links TRBV30 to TRBJ1-6, with 10 bases that match TRBD1. J gave up 9 bases and V 3 bases, and 8 bases lay outside the gene matches. CDR3 length: 15 amino acids. Germline lookup yields CDR1 GTSNPN and CDR2 SVGIG (reference sequence). The CDR3 sequence is CAWRGKTGGVSPLHF. The CDR3 DNA is TGTGCCTGGAGGGGAAAGACAGGGGGCGTTTCACCCCTCCACTTT. Full variable domain (remainder filled in from reference TRBV30 and TRBJ1-6): SQTIHQWPATLVQPVGSPLSLECTVEGTSNPNLYWYRQAAGRGLQLLFYSVGIGQISSEVPQNLSASRPQDRQFILSSKKLLLSDSGFYLCAWRGKTGGVSPLHFGNGTRLTVT.

V and J are TRBV27 and TRBJ1-1; D might be TRBD1 (6 bases). From germline, CDR1 is MNHEY and CDR2 SMNVEV (reference sequence). The CDR3 totals 15 residues. V lost 2 bases and J 1 base, leaving 11 bases between the germline ends. The CDR3 is CASSLGGPSNTEAFF. CDR3 DNA: TGTGCCAGCAGTTTAGGGGGCCCGTCGAACACTGAAGCTTTCTTT.

This clone was seen only a few times. The gene calls are TRBV5-5 and TRBJ1-1, with TRBD1 as a possible D gene (6 bases). This CDR3 is built from 14 residues. V was cut by 5 bases and J by 10 bases, with 21 bases left in between. From germline, CDR1 is SGHKS and CDR2 YYEKEE (reference sequence). The CDR3 DNA reads as TGTGCCAGCAGGGGCGACAGGTTCATCGCCCCAGCTTTCTTT. Its translation: CASRGDRFIAPAFF.

The rearrangement links TRBV5-1 to TRBJ2-1; 13 nucleotides line up with TRBD2. V gave up 0 bases and J gave up 9 bases; unmatched junction bases: 3. Germline CDR1 SGHRS, CDR2 YFSETQ. This CDR3 has 15 amino acids. The CDR3 DNA reads as TGCGCCAGCAGCTTGGGGACTAGCGGGAGAGGTGAGCAGTTCTTC. Its translation: CASSLGTSGRGEQFF.

The chain links TRBV2 to TRBJ1-5, with a weak D call TRBD1 (6 bases). This CDR3 comprises 14 residues. Germline lookup yields CDR1 SNHLY and CDR2 FYNNEI. V was trimmed by 2 bases and J by 3 bases, leaving 8 bases between them. The CDR3 spells CASSERTVNQPQHF. The CDR3 nucleotides are TGTGCCAGCAGTGAAAGGACAGTCAATCAGCCCCAGCATTTT.

The rearrangement joins TRBV18 to TRBJ2-7; D is ambiguous. The CDR3 is 13 residues long. Trimming removed 3 bases from V and 3 bases from J, with 9 bases in between. Germline-derived CDR1 and CDR2 are KGHSH and LQKENI. This CDR3 reads CASSPFPSYEQYF. The CDR3 bases are TGTGCCAGCTCACCCTTCCCCAGCTACGAGCAGTACTTC. Drawing the rest from reference TRBV18 and TRBJ2-7, the complete variable domain is NAGVMQNPRHLVRRRGQEARLRCSPMKGHSHVYWYRQLPEEGLKFMVYLQKENIIDESGMPKERFSAEFPKEGPSILRIQQVVRGDSAAYFCASSPFPSYEQYFGPGTRLTVT.

V and J are TRBV7-9 and TRBJ1-6; 7 positions match TRBD1. CDR1 is SEHNR, CDR2 FQNEAQ, per germline (reference sequence). J lost 9 bases, V lost 5 bases, and 10 bases had no gene match. The CDR3 is 15 residues long. CDR3 sequence reads: CASSTETGRASPLHF. Here the CDR3 DNA reads TGTGCCAGCAGCACCGAGACAGGGCGAGCTTCACCCCTCCACTTT.

As regards this clone: Other DNA sequences in the sample encode the same CDR3. The chain has TRBV27 and TRBJ1-2; 8 positions agree with TRBD1. In germline, CDR1 is MNHEY, CDR2 SMNVEV (reference sequence). The CDR3 runs to 13 residues. The V gene end was trimmed by 2 bases and the J gene end by 4 bases; junction bases not matched to a gene: 0. CDR3 DNA: TGTGCCAGCAGTTTAACAGGGGGCTATGGCTACACCTTC. Its protein product is CASSLTGGYGYTF.

V and J are TRBV7-3 and TRBJ2-3; 10 bases align to TRBD2. CDR3 length: 16 residues. The germline V gene has CDR1 SGHTA and CDR2 FQGTGA. With 2 bases clipped from V and 4 bases from J, the junction kept 6 bases outside the gene matches. Here the CDR3 reads CASSLSQRGGSDTQYF. In nucleotides, the CDR3 is TGTGCCAGCAGCTTATCTCAGCGGGGGGGCTCAGATACGCAGTATTTT.

The V and J genes are TRBV6-1 and TRBJ2-5, with D possibly being TRBD1 (5 bases). The CDR3 is made up of 15 amino acids. Trimming removed 2 bases at V and 0 bases at J, with 10 bases between. From germline, CDR1 is MNHNS and CDR2 SASEGT. This CDR3 reads CASSEYRQYQETQYF. Here the CDR3 DNA reads TGTGCCAGCAGTGAATATCGACAGTACCAAGAGACCCAGTACTTC.

This clone was found once. This chain uses TRBV6-5 with TRBJ2-5; 7 bases agree with TRBD1. Unmatched junction bases numbered 5, after V lost 0 bases and J lost 1 base. The CDR3 covers 16 residues. In germline, CDR1 is MNHEY, CDR2 SVGAGI. CDR3 DNA sequence: TGTGCCAGCAGTTACTCGAACAGGGGTCCCCAAGAGACCCAGTACTTC. Amino acids: CASSYSNRGPQETQYF.

The chain carries TRBV18 and TRBJ2-1; 10 bases map to TRBD2. CDR3 length equals 15 residues. CDR1 and CDR2 from the germline V gene are KGHSH and LQKENI. The V segment lost 1 base and the J segment 6 bases; nucleotides outside the gene matches: 3. CDR3 sequence (DNA): TGTGCCAGCTCACCACAAAGCGGGAGGGCCAATGAGCAGTTCTTC. Its protein product is CASSPQSGRANEQFF.

The V call is TRBV14, the J call TRBJ2-1, with 13 bases fitting TRBD2. J was trimmed by 6 bases and V by 0 bases; bases with no gene match: 5. From germline, CDR1 is SGHDN and CDR2 FVKESK. The CDR3 has 17 amino acids. CDR3 in DNA: TGTGCCAGCAGCCAAGACCGGACTAGCGGGAGTAGCAATGAGCAGTTCTTC. Residues: CASSQDRTSGSSNEQFF.